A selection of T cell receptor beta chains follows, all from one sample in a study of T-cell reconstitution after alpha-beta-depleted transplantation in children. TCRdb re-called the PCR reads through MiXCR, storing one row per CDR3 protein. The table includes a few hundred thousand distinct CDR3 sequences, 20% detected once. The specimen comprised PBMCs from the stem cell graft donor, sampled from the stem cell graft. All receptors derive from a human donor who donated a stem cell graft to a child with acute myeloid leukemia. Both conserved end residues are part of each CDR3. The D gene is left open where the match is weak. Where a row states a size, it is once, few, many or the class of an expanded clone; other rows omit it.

TGTGCCAGCAGTTTACCCGGGGGGCTCTACGAGCAGTGCTTC CASSLPGGLYEQCF TRBJ2-7 TRBV28 - -
TGCGCCAGCAGCTTACGGCGGGAGGGCCTAAGCTCTGGGGCCAACGTCCTGACTTTC CASSLRREGLSSGANVLTF TRBJ2-6 TRBV5-1 few TRBD2
TGTGCCAGCAACTCGATCGGGACAGGGGAAAAGAAGACCCAGTACTTC CASNSIGTGEKKTQYF TRBJ2-5 TRBV28 few TRBD1
TGTGCCAGCACCGACAGTGGGCGAAACCCAAATGAGCAGTTCTTC CASTDSGRNPNEQFF TRBJ2-1 TRBV12-3/TRBV12-4 many -
TGTGCCAGCAGCTTAGAAGGGACAGGGACCTACGAGCAGTACTTC CASSLEGTGTYEQYF TRBJ2-7 TRBV7-9 few TRBD1
TGTGCCATCAGTTATACAGACATTCAGTACTTC CAISYTDIQYF TRBJ2-4 TRBV10-3 - -
TGTGCCAGCACGGCTAGCGGCCAAGAGACCCAGTACTTC CASTASGQETQYF TRBJ2-5 TRBV12-3/TRBV12-4 - TRBD2
TGCGCCAGCAGCCCAGGGACAGGAGGAGAAAAACTGTTTTTT CASSPGTGGEKLFF TRBJ1-4 TRBV5-1 - TRBD1
TGTGCCAGCAGCTTAACGAGCGGGCAGCCCCAGTACTTC CASSLTSGQPQYF TRBJ2-5 TRBV7-3 - -
TGCAGTGCTAGCTACGGGCGGGGACTAGCGGGAGCGAACACCGGGGAGCTGTTTTTT CSASYGRGLAGANTGELFF TRBJ2-2 TRBV20-1 - TRBD2
TGTGCCAGCAGCTTCAGTGGGGGTACGCAGTATTTT CASSFSGGTQYF TRBJ2-3 TRBV11-3 many -
TGTGCCAGCAGCCTAGACAGGGGGCTAGACACCGGGGAGCTGTTTTTT CASSLDRGLDTGELFF TRBJ2-2 TRBV6-1 - TRBD1
TGTGCCAGCAGCTTGGCCACAGTGCGCACTGAAGCTTTCTTT CASSLATVRTEAFF TRBJ1-1 TRBV5-6 many -
TGTGCCACCGGGCAGGCGAACACCGGGGAGCTGTTTTTT CATGQANTGELFF TRBJ2-2 TRBV24-1 - -
TGCGCCAGCAGCCACTTGGGACTAGCGAGCTACAATGAGCAGTTCTTC CASSHLGLASYNEQFF TRBJ2-1 TRBV4-1 - TRBD2
TGTGCCAGCAGTCCTAACGCGGACAGGGTGAATGGCTACACCTTC CASSPNADRVNGYTF TRBJ1-2 TRBV27 - TRBD1
TGCGCCAGCAGCTTGAAGGGAGGCTGGAATGAGCAGTTCTTC CASSLKGGWNEQFF TRBJ2-1 TRBV5-1 few -
TGCAGTGCTAGGGCCTTTGAGGGAGTCTCCAACGCGCAGTACTTC CSARAFEGVSNAQYF TRBJ2-7 TRBV20-1 many -
TGTGCCAGCATCACCTACGAGCAGTACTTC CASITYEQYF TRBJ2-7 TRBV12-3/TRBV12-4 - -
TGCAGCGTTGATCGGGGGCAGGGCGGGGAGCTGTTTTTT CSVDRGQGGELFF TRBJ2-2 TRBV29-1 - -
TGCAGCGCGACTATGTGGGGGCTAGCGGGAGAGGGGACCCAGTACTTC CSATMWGLAGEGTQYF TRBJ2-5 TRBV29-1 few TRBD2
TGTGCCAGCAGCTTAAGCGCTAGCGCGTACTACAATGAGCAGTTCTTC CASSLSASAYYNEQFF TRBJ2-1 TRBV7-3 - -